This TCR beta chain was identified during a study of T cells in Graves' hyperthyroidism and ophthalmopathy. Across the study: At the time of initial diagnosis and before any treatment, peripheral blood was collected. The study, taken as a whole, reports: From stable hyperthyroidism, ophthalmopathy was separated by a 13 V-J model. Model-based prediction identified ophthalmopathy a median around 6.5 months prior to its onset. Blood also carried most thyroid clonotypes expanded above 0.001.

Germline assignment: CDR1 MNHNY and CDR2 SVGAGI (reference sequence). V was pared by 2 bases and J by 6 bases, with 19 bases between. The CDR3 is 16 amino acids. This clonotype appeared many times. Its cognate antigen is unknown. It was RNA transcripts that yielded the amplified TCR beta CDR3 regions. Researchers ran a first-round RT-PCR on the TCR CDR3 using the HTBI primer set. TCRdb ran MiXCR on the multiplex PCR reads and lists one entry per CDR3 protein. The repertoire holds fewer than 500,000 distinct CDR3 sequences, with approximately 15% as singletons. The J gene is TRBJ1-2, the V gene TRBV6-6; possible D gene TRBD1, 5 bases. The sequenced sample consisted of blood. This TCR came from a woman in her 30s with Graves' ophthalmopathy. CDR3 sequence: CASSYGSGFWYDGYTF. Written as DNA, the CDR3 is TGTGCCAGCAGTTACGGGTCAGGGTTTTGGTATGATGGCTACACCTTC.